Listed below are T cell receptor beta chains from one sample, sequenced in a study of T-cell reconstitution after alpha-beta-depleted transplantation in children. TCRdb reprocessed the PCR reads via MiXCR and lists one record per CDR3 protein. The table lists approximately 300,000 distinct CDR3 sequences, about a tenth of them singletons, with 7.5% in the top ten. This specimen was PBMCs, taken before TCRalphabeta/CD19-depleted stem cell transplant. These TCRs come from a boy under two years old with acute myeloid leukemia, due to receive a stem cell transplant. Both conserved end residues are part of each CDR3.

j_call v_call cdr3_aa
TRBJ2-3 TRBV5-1 CASSTMTGTASTDTQYF
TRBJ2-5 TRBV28 CASSSAGTGKQETQYF
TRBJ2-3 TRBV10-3 CAISERRTSGGADTQYF
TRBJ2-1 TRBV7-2 CASSSPSWGEGPANEQFF
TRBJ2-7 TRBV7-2 CASSLVPSGRGYEQYF
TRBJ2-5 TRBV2 CASHRETQYF
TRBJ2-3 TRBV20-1 CSALPGGDTQYF
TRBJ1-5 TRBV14 CASSKTRYSNQPQHF
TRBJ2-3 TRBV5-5 CASSLRQGDTDTQYF
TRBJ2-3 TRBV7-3 CASQVSGSDTQYF
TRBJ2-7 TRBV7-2 CASSLRGTVSSYEQYF
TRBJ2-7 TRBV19 CASSTSRGVGEQYF
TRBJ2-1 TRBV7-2 CASSLGYWGSSYNEQFF
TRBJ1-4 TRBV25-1 CAVQRGTNEKLFF
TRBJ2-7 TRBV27 CASSPQLLVFPLYEQYF
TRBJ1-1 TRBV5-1 CASSLEGHEAFF
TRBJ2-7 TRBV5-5 CASSRTQLYEQYF
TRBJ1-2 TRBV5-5 CASRYRGVRYTF
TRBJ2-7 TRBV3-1 CASSPSVARASYEQYF
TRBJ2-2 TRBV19 CASSIVGVLRDYWLNTGELFF
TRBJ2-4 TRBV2 CASSEASGLYIQYF
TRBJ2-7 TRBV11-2 CASSLVASTYEQYF
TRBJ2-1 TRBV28 CASRVDSWSSYNEQFF
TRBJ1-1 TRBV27 CASSYWGNTEAFF
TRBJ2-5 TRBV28 CASSLPTGGTQETQYF
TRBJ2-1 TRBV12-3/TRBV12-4 CASSWGNEQFF
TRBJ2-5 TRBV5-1 CASARGTAQETQYF
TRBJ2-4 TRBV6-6 CATGRENIQYF
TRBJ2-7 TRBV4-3 CASSQAILLPYEQYF
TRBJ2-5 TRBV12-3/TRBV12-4 CASSFSGTEKTQYF
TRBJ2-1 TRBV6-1 CASSEPRDHEQFF
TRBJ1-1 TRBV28 CASARYALNTEAFF
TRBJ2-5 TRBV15 CATSRDGLAEVPQETQYF
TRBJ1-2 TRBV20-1 CSAILPRGGDGYTF
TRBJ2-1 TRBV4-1 CASSNQGALNNEQFF
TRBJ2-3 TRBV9 CASSVEVGTDTQYF
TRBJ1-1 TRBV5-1 CASSLARYTEAFF
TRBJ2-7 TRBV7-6 CASSPMTDSYEQYF
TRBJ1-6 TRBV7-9 CASSWDRVRDSPLHF
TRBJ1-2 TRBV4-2 CASSQAGYGYTF
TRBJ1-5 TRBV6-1 CASSSYVSGTVSNQPQHF